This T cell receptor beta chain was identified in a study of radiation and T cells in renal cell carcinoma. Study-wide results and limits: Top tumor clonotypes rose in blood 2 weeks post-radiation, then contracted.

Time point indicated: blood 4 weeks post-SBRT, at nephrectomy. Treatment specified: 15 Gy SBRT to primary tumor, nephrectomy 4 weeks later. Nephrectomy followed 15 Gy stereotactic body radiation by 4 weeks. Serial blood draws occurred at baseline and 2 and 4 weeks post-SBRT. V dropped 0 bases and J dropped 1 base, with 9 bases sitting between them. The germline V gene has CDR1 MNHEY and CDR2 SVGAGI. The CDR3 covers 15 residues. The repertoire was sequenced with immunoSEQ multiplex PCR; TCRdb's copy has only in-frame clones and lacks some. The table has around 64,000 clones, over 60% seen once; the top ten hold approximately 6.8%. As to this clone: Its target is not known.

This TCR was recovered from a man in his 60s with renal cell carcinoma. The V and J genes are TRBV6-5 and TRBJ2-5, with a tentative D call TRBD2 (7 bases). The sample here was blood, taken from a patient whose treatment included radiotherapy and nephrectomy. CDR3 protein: CASSYSAGAQETQYF. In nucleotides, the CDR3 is TGTGCCAGCAGTTACTCGGCGGGGGCCCAAGAGACCCAGTACTTC.